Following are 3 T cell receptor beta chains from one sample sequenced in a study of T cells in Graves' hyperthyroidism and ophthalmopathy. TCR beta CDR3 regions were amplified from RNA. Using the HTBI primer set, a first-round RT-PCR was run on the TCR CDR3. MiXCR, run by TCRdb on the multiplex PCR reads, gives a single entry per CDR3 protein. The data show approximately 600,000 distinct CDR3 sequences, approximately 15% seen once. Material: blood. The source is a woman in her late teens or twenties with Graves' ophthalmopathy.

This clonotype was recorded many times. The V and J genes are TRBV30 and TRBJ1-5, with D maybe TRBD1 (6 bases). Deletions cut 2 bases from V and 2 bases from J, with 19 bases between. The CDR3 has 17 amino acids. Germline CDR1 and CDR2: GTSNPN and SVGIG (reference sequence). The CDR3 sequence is CAWSRTASPYGNQPQHF. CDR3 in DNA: TGTGCCTGGAGTAGGACAGCGTCCCCCTATGGCAATCAGCCCCAGCATTTT. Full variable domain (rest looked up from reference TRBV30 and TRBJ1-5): SQTIHQWPATLVQPVGSPLSLECTVEGTSNPNLYWYRQAAGRGLQLLFYSVGIGQISSEVPQNLSASRPQDRQFILSSKKLLLSDSGFYLCAWSRTASPYGNQPQHFGDGTRLSIL.

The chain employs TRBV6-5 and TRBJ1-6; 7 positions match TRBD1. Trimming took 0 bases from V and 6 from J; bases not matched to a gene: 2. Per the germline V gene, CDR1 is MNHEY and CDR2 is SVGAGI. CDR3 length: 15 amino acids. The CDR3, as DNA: TGTGCCAGCAGTTACTCCCGGGACAGTAATTCACCCCTCCACTTT. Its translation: CASSYSRDSNSPLHF.

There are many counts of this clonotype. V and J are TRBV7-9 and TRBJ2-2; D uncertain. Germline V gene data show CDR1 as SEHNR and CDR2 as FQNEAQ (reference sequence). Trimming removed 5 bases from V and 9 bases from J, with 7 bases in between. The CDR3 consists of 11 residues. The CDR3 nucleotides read TGTGCCAGCAGCCCATCCCGGGAGCTGTTTTTT. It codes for CASSPSRELFF.